The clone carrying this T cell receptor beta chain occurred a few times. The sample originates from a study of neurological immune-mediated disorders. Blood bank volunteers in Maryland, USA, served as healthy controls. The cDNA came from 5'RACE, which used 10-nucleotide random UMIs. TCRdb passed the 5' RACE reads through MiXCR, listing each CDR3 protein once. The profile shows more than 70,000 distinct CDR3 sequences, 15% to 20% of them singletons. This sequence was found in a woman aged 40 to 49 in good health. Sequences were obtained from PBMCs.

The chain's CDR3 is CASSQERGREQAFF. In nucleotides, the CDR3 is TGTGCCAGCAGCCAAGAAAGGGGCAGGGAACAAGCTTTCTTT. The gene calls are TRBV4-2 and TRBJ1-1, with D perhaps TRBD1 (5 bases). The CDR3 has 14 residues. V was trimmed by 0 bases and J by 9 bases, leaving 14 bases between them. In germline, CDR1 is LGHNA, CDR2 YNFKEQ.